The rows below give T cell receptor beta chains drawn from one sample of a study of CD8 T cells in Susac syndrome. TCRdb reanalysed the immunoSEQ multiplex PCR reads using MiXCR and keeps one entry per CDR3 protein. The data hold some 120,000 distinct CDR3 sequences, with around 94% observed a single time. Sequenced: CD8+ T cells from PBMCs. The receptor source for this set is a human donor with Susac syndrome. CDR3s include the opening cysteine and the closing phenylalanine or tryptophan. A D gene is named only where the DNA matches it firmly. Expanded clones are given a class, and other clones once, few, many or no size at all.

j_call clone_size d_call v_call cdr3_length cdr3_nt cdr3_aa
TRBJ1-1 NA TRBD1 TRBV7-8 14 TGTGCCAGCAGCTTACCAGGGGGCGGCGGTGAAGCTTTCTTT CASSLPGGGGEAFF
TRBJ2-1 NA TRBD1 TRBV6-2/TRBV6-3 15 TGTGCCAGCAGTGCCGGGACAGGACCGTACAATGAGCAGTTCTTC CASSAGTGPYNEQFF
TRBJ1-5 NA NA TRBV29-1 17 TGCAGCGTTGAATTCCGGGAACCGATACTTAGCAATCAGCCCCAGCATTTT CSVEFREPILSNQPQHF
TRBJ2-7 NA TRBD2 TRBV6-6 15 TGTGCCAGCAGTTATGGGACTAGCGGAAACTACGAGCAGTACTTC CASSYGTSGNYEQYF
TRBJ2-5 NA NA TRBV20-1 16 TGCAGTGCTAAGGATCCCCTATTAGATCGTATGGAGACCCAGTACTTC CSAKDPLLDRMETQYF
TRBJ2-1 NA TRBD2 TRBV20-1 14 TGCAGTGCTAGAGATGAGCGGGAGTATCATGAGCAGTTCTTC CSARDEREYHEQFF
TRBJ1-1 NA NA TRBV7-9 14 TGTGCCAGCAGCCCCCAGGCAGGGAACACTGAAGCTTTCTTT CASSPQAGNTEAFF
TRBJ2-2 NA NA TRBV20-1 15 TGCAGTGCTAGAGATTGGGACAAGAACACCGGGGAGCTGTTTTTT CSARDWDKNTGELFF
TRBJ1-2 NA NA TRBV7-9 16 TGTGCCAGCAGCATCGGCCAGGGGCCCGAGGACTATGGCTACACCTTC CASSIGQGPEDYGYTF
TRBJ1-3 NA NA TRBV28 17 TGTGCCAGCACCAGCCACCGGGGCAGCGGAAAGGGAAACACCATATATTTT CASTSHRGSGKGNTIYF
TRBJ2-5 NA NA TRBV2 17 TGTGCCAGCAGTCATATGCCAGGGACGGAGGGGCAAGAGACCCAGTACTTC CASSHMPGTEGQETQYF
TRBJ2-2 NA NA TRBV4-3 14 TGCGCCAGCAGCCCGGGACACCGAACCGGGGAGCTGTTTTTT CASSPGHRTGELFF
TRBJ1-2 NA NA TRBV30 10 TGTGCCTGGAGTCCCAGGGCCTACACCTTC CAWSPRAYTF
TRBJ2-3 NA NA TRBV27 13 TGTGCCAGCAGCGCACGGAGCACAGATACGCAGTATTTT CASSARSTDTQYF
TRBJ1-1 few NA TRBV25-1 12 TGTGCCAGCAGTCTCGGGAGCACTGAAGCTTTCTTT CASSLGSTEAFF
TRBJ1-5 NA NA TRBV6-5 14 TGTGCCAGCAGTGGACCGGGAGAAAATCAGCCCCAGCATTTT CASSGPGENQPQHF
TRBJ2-7 NA NA TRBV12-3/TRBV12-4 15 TGTGCCAGCAGTTCCGGCCCCGACGGGGCATTGGAGCAGTACTTC CASSSGPDGALEQYF
TRBJ2-2 NA TRBD2 TRBV7-9 16 TGTGCCAGCAGCCGACGGACTAGCGGGAAAGCCGGGGAGCTGTTTTTT CASSRRTSGKAGELFF